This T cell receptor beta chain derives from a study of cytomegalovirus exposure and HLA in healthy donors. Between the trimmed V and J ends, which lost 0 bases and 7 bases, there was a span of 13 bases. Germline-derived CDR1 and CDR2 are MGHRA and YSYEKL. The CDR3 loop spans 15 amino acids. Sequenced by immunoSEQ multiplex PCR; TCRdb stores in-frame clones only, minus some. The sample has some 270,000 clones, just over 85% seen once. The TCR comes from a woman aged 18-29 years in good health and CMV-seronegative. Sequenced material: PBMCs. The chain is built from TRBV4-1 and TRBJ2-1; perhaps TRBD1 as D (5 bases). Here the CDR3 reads CASSQEGASLNEQFF. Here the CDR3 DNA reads TGCGCCAGCAGCCAAGAAGGGGCAAGTTTGAATGAGCAGTTCTTC.